The sequence of this T cell receptor (beta chain) was determined in a study of vaccination and CD4 T cells after COVID-19. About the study: Participants got two doses of BNT162b2 or mRNA-1273 vaccine. Control wells got either CEFX epitopes, HIV-1 Nef peptides, or no peptide at all. The study's findings and limits: Spike mono-reactivity was shown by 304 of 307 vaccine-specific clones in convalescent patients. Of the reactive clones in convalescent patients, a median about 85% showed up only post-vaccination.

Indicated treatment: roughly ten-day PBMC culture with coronavirus spike peptide pools or control peptides (ViraFEST assay). A note on this clonotype: Antigen unknown.

The CDR3 has 13 amino acids. The germline gives CDR1 DFQATT, CDR2 SNEGSKA (reference sequence). Trimming took off 5 bases at V and 4 bases at J, with 11 bases between the two ends. The Oncomine TCR Beta short-read assay generated sequence data from the DNA of cultured CD4+ T cells. TCRdb re-called the PCR reads through MiXCR, storing one row per CDR3 protein. The repertoire holds 12,000 or so distinct CDR3 sequences, with 52% as singletons. The source material was CD4+ T cells from blood, cultured in vitro. The chain carries TRBV20-1 and TRBJ2-2, with a tentative D call TRBD2 (6 bases). This TCR derives from a human donor who had recovered from COVID-19. The CDR3 region has the DNA TGCAGTGCTGGGACTGGCCGCACCGGGGAGCTGTTTTTT. Protein sequence: CSAGTGRTGELFF.